These T cell receptor beta chains were read from a single sample in a study of blood T cell repertoires in COVID-19. Generated by immunoSEQ multiplex PCR, the TCRdb table keeps only in-frame clones and is missing some. Of 140,000 to 150,000 clones detected, more than 65% appear once; the ten largest clones hold roughly 4.3%. Specimen: peripheral blood. The receptors originated from a man in his sixties with acute or convalescent COVID-19. Each CDR3 is given with its conserved first and last residue. The D gene is left open where the match is weak. Rows give clone size only sometimes, using once, few, many, or a class for an expanded clone.

-,TRBJ2-7,TRBV6-1,-,TGTGCCAGCAGTGACAGCGGTCGGCTAGCTTTAGACGAGCAGTACTTC,CASSDSGRLALDEQYF
-,TRBJ2-7,TRBV3-1/TRBV3-2,TRBD2,TGTGCCAGCAGCACACGACTAGCGGGACCGACCTACGAGCAGTACTTC,CASSTRLAGPTYEQYF
many,TRBJ2-1,TRBV7-9,TRBD2,TGTGCCAGCAGCTTAGTTGCGGGAGATTACAATGAGCAGTTCTTC,CASSLVAGDYNEQFF
-,TRBJ1-1,TRBV7-9,TRBD1,TGTGCCAGCAGCTTACTTGGACAGGGTAATAGAAACACTGAAGCTTTCTTT,CASSLLGQGNRNTEAFF
-,TRBJ1-1,TRBV30,-,TGTGCCTGGAGTGTAACCGCGGTAACTGAAGCTTTCTTT,CAWSVTAVTEAFF
once,TRBJ2-2,TRBV5-4,-,TGTGCCAGCAGCTTGGCGCGAGGGTTCGGCACCGGGGAGCTGTTTTTT,CASSLARGFGTGELFF
-,TRBJ2-1,TRBV11-3,TRBD2,TGTGCCAGCAGTTTAAGGACTAGCGGGATTCCCGAGCAGTTCTTC,CASSLRTSGIPEQFF
-,TRBJ2-7,TRBV5-8,TRBD1,TGTGCCAGCAGCTTGGTATGGGACAGGGGGTTCTACGAGCAGTACTTC,CASSLVWDRGFYEQYF
-,TRBJ2-3,TRBV19,TRBD2,TGTGCCAGTAGTATTGGACTAGCGGGAGGCACAGATACGCAGTATTTT,CASSIGLAGGTDTQYF
-,TRBJ2-7,TRBV2,TRBD1,TGTGCCAGCATAGAGGACAGGGTCTCCTACGAGCAGTACTTC,CASIEDRVSYEQYF
few,TRBJ1-6,TRBV28,TRBD1,TGTGCCAGCAGTCGGACAGGGGGCAATTCACCCCTCCACTTT,CASSRTGGNSPLHF
-,TRBJ1-5,TRBV7-7,-,TGTGCTAGCAGCTTACGGGAGGGACAGCCCCAGCATTTT,CASSLREGQPQHF
few,TRBJ2-7,TRBV7-8,TRBD2,TGTGCCAGCAGCTTCGAACAGGGACTAGCGGGAGTCGAGCAGTACTTC,CASSFEQGLAGVEQYF
-,TRBJ2-7,TRBV5-1,TRBD2,TGCGCCAGCACCGAACTAGCGGGAACCTACGAGCAGTACTTC,CASTELAGTYEQYF
-,TRBJ1-4,TRBV5-6,TRBD1,TGTGCCAGCAGCTGGGGACAGAGTAATGAAAAACTGTTTTTT,CASSWGQSNEKLFF
few,TRBJ2-2,TRBV6-5,-,TGTGCCAGCAGCCCCTACCTAGACACCGGGGAGCTGTTTTTT,CASSPYLDTGELFF
few,TRBJ1-1,TRBV28,-,TGTGCCAGCAGTTTACTCAGTTTGAACACTGAAGCTTTCTTT,CASSLLSLNTEAFF
-,TRBJ1-5,TRBV7-2,TRBD1,TGTGCCAGCAGCTTTCATACCCGGGACAGCAATAGCAATCAGCCCCAGCATTTT,CASSFHTRDSNSNQPQHF
-,TRBJ1-6,TRBV7-9,-,TGTGCCAGCAGGCCAGGGGTAAATAATTCACCCCTCCACTTT,CASRPGVNNSPLHF
-,TRBJ2-1,TRBV6-6,TRBD2,TGTGCCAGCAGCCCCCCGGGGGGGTATGAGCAGTTCTTC,CASSPPGGYEQFF
-,TRBJ2-1,TRBV11-2,-,TGTGCCAGCAGCTTAGGGTTTGGCCGGTTCTTC,CASSLGFGRFF
-,TRBJ2-1,TRBV6-5,TRBD2,TGTGCCAGCAGTATAGCGGGGATGTCCTACAATGAGCAGTTCTTC,CASSIAGMSYNEQFF
-,TRBJ1-1,TRBV6-5,-,TGTGCCAGCAGTTTCGGTCCTGAAGCTTTCTTT,CASSFGPEAFF
-,TRBJ2-7,TRBV5-6,-,TGTGCCAGCAGCTCGGTTCCGACGGGAACCTCCTACGAGCAGTACTTC,CASSSVPTGTSYEQYF
few,TRBJ2-2,TRBV10-3,TRBD1,TGTGCCATCGGAGCCCACGGACAGGGGCTTAGGGACGGGGAGCTGTTTTTT,CAIGAHGQGLRDGELFF
-,TRBJ2-1,TRBV4-1,TRBD2,TGCGCCAGCAGCCAAGGGGCGGGAGGCGGAAATGAGCAGTTCTTC,CASSQGAGGGNEQFF
-,TRBJ2-2,TRBV11-2,-,TGTGCCAGCAGCTCCAGGGGCGCCACCGGGGAGCTGTTTTTT,CASSSRGATGELFF
-,TRBJ2-1,TRBV24-1,-,TGTGCCACCAGTGATTCTGGCAGGGGGGCCTACAATGAGCAGTTCTTC,CATSDSGRGAYNEQFF
-,TRBJ2-5,TRBV6-5,TRBD1,TGTGCCAGCAGTCGACAGGGGAGGGAGACCCAGTACTTC,CASSRQGRETQYF
-,TRBJ1-1,TRBV4-1,-,TGCGCCAGCAGCCAGGTTTGGGGAGGGAGTGGGCTCACTGAAGCTTTCTTT,CASSQVWGGSGLTEAFF
-,TRBJ1-5,TRBV28,-,TGTGCCAGCAGAGCTAGGCAGCCCCAGCATTTT,CASRARQPQHF
-,TRBJ2-5,TRBV9,TRBD2,TGTGCCAGCAGCGTCCTGGGGGGGATTCAAGAGACCCAGTACTTC,CASSVLGGIQETQYF
once,TRBJ1-5,TRBV29-1,-,TGCAGCGTTGAAGGATCAGGGCCCGCTTATAGCAATCAGCCCCAGCATTTT,CSVEGSGPAYSNQPQHF
-,TRBJ1-1,TRBV3-1/TRBV3-2,-,TGTGCCAGCAGCCACTCGAACACTGAAGCTTTCTTT,CASSHSNTEAFF
-,TRBJ1-1,TRBV11-3,TRBD1,TGTGCCAGCAGCTCGAGGGGGCACGGTGAAGCTTTCTTT,CASSSRGHGEAFF
-,TRBJ2-1,TRBV7-6,TRBD2,TGTGCCAGCAGCCCTGGACTAGCGGGAGGTAGTTCCTACAATGAGCAGTTCTTC,CASSPGLAGGSSYNEQFF
-,TRBJ2-7,TRBV5-6,-,TGTGCCAGCAGCTTCCAAGGGGCTGGGTCCGACGAGCAGTACTTC,CASSFQGAGSDEQYF
-,TRBJ2-2,TRBV5-6,-,TGTGCCAGCCAGCGGACGACAAGACTCAACACCGGGGAGCTGTTTTTT,CASQRTTRLNTGELFF
-,TRBJ2-2,TRBV11-2,-,TGTGCCAGCAGCTTAGCCCACGCAGACACCGGGGAGCTGTTTTTT,CASSLAHADTGELFF
-,TRBJ2-5,TRBV28,TRBD2,TGTGCCAGCAGACGGGCCCACTCGATACTAGCGGGAAAAGATGAGTGCCAAGAGACCCAGTACTTC,CASRRAHSILAGKDECQETQYF
-,TRBJ2-5,TRBV5-1,TRBD2,TGCGCCAGCAGCTTGGGGTTAGCGGGAGAGACCCAGTACTTC,CASSLGLAGETQYF
few,TRBJ2-7,TRBV21-1,-,TGTGCCAGCAGCAATAGCGGGAGCCCGATGCACTACGAGCAGTACTTC,CASSNSGSPMHYEQYF